The clone carrying this T cell receptor (beta chain) has ten or more counts. What it recognizes is unknown. One entry per CDR3 protein results from TCRdb running MiXCR on the 5' RACE reads. The sample holds about 200,000 distinct CDR3 sequences, 3% to 4% seen once. The source of the sample is a study of T cells after yellow fever vaccination. For the study at large: Preparation used SMART-Seq v4 Ultra Low Input for the low-cell-number fractions.

Regarding the study as a whole: On re-exposure, the response was weaker but peaked faster, at day 5 versus 15.

The CDR3 covers 10 residues. Germline CDR1 reads SQVTM; CDR2 reads ANQGSEA. V lost 4 bases, J lost 6 bases, and 5 bases lay in between. The chain has TRBV29-1 and TRBJ2-3, with D unclear. The TCR sequence derives from a young man who received the YFV17D yellow fever vaccine. The source material was CD4+ T cells sorted from PBMCs, sampled 10 days after the yellow fever booster vaccination. CDR3 DNA: TGCAGCGTTGGTGGGGATACGCAGTATTTT. This gives the protein CSVGGDTQYF.